The 32 T cell receptor beta chains presented below share a single source sample, sequenced in a study of blood T cell repertoires in COVID-19. The table came from immunoSEQ multiplex PCR; TCRdb's copy has only in-frame clones and leaves some out. Among around 70,000 clones listed, approximately 90% were seen once. Material for sequencing was peripheral blood. These receptors all stem from a woman aged 55-69 years with active COVID-19.

The chain uses TRBV19 and TRBJ2-5; 7 bases map to TRBD2. The CDR3 sequence is 14 residues long. CDR1 is LNHDA and CDR2 is SQIVND in the germline V gene (reference sequence). With 4 bases clipped from V and 2 bases from J, the junction kept 4 bases outside the gene matches. This CDR3 is CASSTSGSQETQYF. The CDR3 nucleotides are TGTGCCAGTAGTACTAGCGGATCTCAAGAGACCCAGTACTTC.

The J gene is TRBJ2-1, the V gene TRBV24-1; 12 bases line up with TRBD1. The V gene's germline CDR1 is KGHDR and CDR2 SFDVKD. V was pared by 4 bases and J by 9 bases, with 9 bases of the junction left unmatched. This CDR3 comprises 16 residues. CDR3 coding DNA: TGTGCCACCAGTGAACCCTCGGGACAGGGGGCCCTTGAGCAGTTCTTC. Protein product: CATSEPSGQGALEQFF.

This clone showed up just a few times. The chain has TRBV14 and TRBJ2-5, with 7 bases fitting TRBD2. The ends lost 1 base at V and 4 bases at J; junction bases unmatched: 6. Germline-derived CDR1 and CDR2 are SGHDN and FVKESK. The CDR3 length is 15 residues. CDR3 sequence reads: CASSQVAGVGETQYF. CDR3 nucleotide sequence: TGTGCCAGCAGCCAAGTTGCGGGAGTCGGAGAGACCCAGTACTTC.

This chain joins TRBV6-1 and TRBJ2-7, with TRBD1 as a possible D gene (5 bases). Trimming pared 1 base from V and 6 bases from J, leaving 10 bases between. The germline V gene encodes CDR1 MNHNS and CDR2 SASEGT. This CDR3 spans 13 amino acids. This CDR3 is CASSEGVRVEQYF. CDR3 coding DNA: TGTGCCAGCAGTGAAGGGGTCAGGGTCGAGCAGTACTTC.

V and J are TRBV5-1 and TRBJ1-1; D uncertain. Germline CDR1 is SGHRS and CDR2 is YFSETQ. V dropped 3 bases and J dropped 4 bases, with 16 bases sitting between them. The CDR3 length is 15 residues. The CDR3 DNA follows: TGCGCCAGCAGCTCGGGGTGGAGGGAAGGCACTGAAGCTTTCTTT. This encodes CASSSGWREGTEAFF.

This clone was seen a handful of times. The rearrangement links TRBV2 to TRBJ1-2; D possibly corresponds to TRBD1 (5 bases). Between the trimmed V and J ends, which lost 4 bases and 0 bases, there was a span of 18 bases. The CDR3 sequence is 17 residues long. Germline V lookup: CDR1 SNHLY, CDR2 FYNNEI. The CDR3 spells CASSVLRQKSTNYGYTF. The CDR3 region has the DNA TGTGCCAGCAGTGTCCTAAGACAGAAGAGTACTAACTATGGCTACACCTTC.

This chain uses TRBV18 with TRBJ2-5; 9 bases align to TRBD2. Looked up from germline, CDR1 is KGHSH and CDR2 is LQKENI. The CDR3 covers 14 residues. V was clipped by 3 bases and J by 3 bases; unmatched bases: 2. The CDR3 DNA is TGTGCCAGCTCACCGGGACTAGCAGAAGAGACCCAGTACTTC. Translating it yields CASSPGLAEETQYF.

The V gene is TRBV5-4, the J gene TRBJ1-1; a possible D gene is TRBD1 (6 bases). The CDR3 is made up of 12 amino acids. With 7 bases removed from V and 8 bases from J, the gap between germline ends came to 15 bases. Germline CDR1 is SGHNT and CDR2 is YYREEE (reference sequence). The CDR3 DNA follows: TGTGCCAGCGTCGAGGGGGATCACGAAGCTTTCTTT. Its protein product is CASVEGDHEAFF.

The chain is built from TRBV5-1 and TRBJ2-5; D is possibly TRBD1 (5 bases). V lost 4 bases, J lost 5 bases, and 15 bases lay in between. Germline CDR1 reads SGHRS; CDR2 reads YFSETQ. The CDR3 loop spans 14 amino acids. CDR3 nucleotides: TGCGCCAGCAGCCAAGGCAGGGTCGGGGAGACCCAGTACTTC. This sequence encodes CASSQGRVGETQYF. The full variable domain, its missing parts supplied by reference TRBV5-1 and TRBJ2-5, is KAGVTQTPRYLIKTRGQQVTLSCSPISGHRSVSWYQQTPGQGLQFLFEYFSETQRNKGNFPGRFSGRQFSNSRSEMNVSTLELGDSALYLCASSQGRVGETQYFGPGTRLLVL.

J is TRBJ1-2 and V is TRBV30, with a weak D call TRBD1 (5 bases). Looked up from germline, CDR1 is GTSNPN and CDR2 is SVGIG (reference sequence). The CDR3 sequence is 12 residues long. V was clipped by 8 bases and J by 8 bases, with 18 bases between them. The CDR3 reads CAQAGPTGGYTF. CDR3 nucleotide sequence: TGTGCCCAGGCGGGGCCTACGGGCGGCTACACCTTC.

This clone was observed a handful of times. The V and J genes are TRBV14 and TRBJ2-5; a possible D gene is TRBD2 (6 bases). CDR1 and CDR2 from the germline V gene are SGHDN and FVKESK. The CDR3 is 13 residues long. The V and J ends lost 1 base and 7 bases respectively, with 10 bases between them. CDR3 DNA sequence: TGTGCCAGCAGCCAAGGAGGGAGGCTGACCCAGTACTTC. The encoded protein is CASSQGGRLTQYF.

The chain uses TRBV7-2 and TRBJ2-7; D perhaps matches TRBD2 (6 bases). V was pared by 3 bases and J by 2 bases, with 8 bases between. The CDR3 is 13 amino acids. The germline V gene encodes CDR1 SGHTA and CDR2 FQGNSA. DNA of the CDR3: TGTGCCAGCAGCTTCCGGGGGACCTACGAGCAGTACTTC. Its translation is CASSFRGTYEQYF.

Only one count was recorded for this clone. The chain uses TRBV12-3 or TRBV12-4 and TRBJ2-7; 7 bases fit TRBD2. V was clipped by 3 bases and J by 5 bases; unmatched bases: 4. There are 13 residues in the CDR3. The CDR3: CASSFGGRDEQYF. The CDR3, as DNA: TGTGCCAGCAGTTTCGGCGGGAGAGACGAGCAGTACTTC.

The V call is TRBV19, the J call TRBJ2-1; 8 bases fit TRBD1. V dropped 6 bases and J dropped 4; count of bases not matched to a gene: 8. CDR3 length equals 15 residues. Germline V gene lookup returns CDR1 LNHDA and CDR2 SQIVND (reference sequence). CDR3 loop: CASSPDRGWYNEQFF. CDR3 coding DNA: TGTGCCAGTAGCCCAGACAGGGGTTGGTACAATGAGCAGTTCTTC.

The chain employs TRBV29-1 and TRBJ1-2; D might be TRBD1 (5 bases). Germline CDR1 SQVTM, CDR2 ANQGSEA. The V end was cut by 7 bases, the J end by 4 bases, with 13 bases between. The CDR3 spans 12 residues. CDR3 region: CSASTVGYGYTF. The CDR3 DNA reads TGCAGCGCCTCGACAGTGGGCTATGGCTACACCTTC.

The V and J genes are TRBV12-3 or TRBV12-4 and TRBJ2-3, with 7 positions matching TRBD1. The length of the CDR3 is 13 residues. Trimming took 3 bases from V and 3 from J; bases not matched to a gene: 0. Here the CDR3 DNA reads TGTGCCAGCAGTTTGACAGGGACAGATACGCAGTATTTT. It is translated as CASSLTGTDTQYF.

CDR3 bases: TGCGCCAGCAGCTTGGACAGGGGGACCGGTGAGGGCACTGAAGCTTTCTTT. Protein product: CASSLDRGTGEGTEAFF. The chain is built from TRBV5-1 and TRBJ1-1, with 8 bases lining up with TRBD1. The germline V gene encodes CDR1 SGHRS and CDR2 YFSETQ. The CDR3 has 17 amino acids. Unmatched junction bases numbered 11, after V lost 0 bases and J lost 4 bases.

The rearrangement uses TRBV27 and TRBJ2-7; perhaps TRBD2 as D (6 bases). The CDR3 length is 15 residues. Germline V gene data show CDR1 as MNHEY and CDR2 as SMNVEV (reference sequence). Trimming left V 4 bases short and J 2 bases short, with 15 bases between. DNA of the CDR3: TGTGCCAGCAGTTGGGGGGATGGTAGGGCCTACGAGCAGTACTTC. Residues: CASSWGDGRAYEQYF.

J is TRBJ2-1 and V is TRBV27, with a weak D call TRBD2 (6 bases). Trimming took off 10 bases at V and 9 bases at J, with 22 bases between the two ends. Germline-derived CDR1 and CDR2 are MNHEY and SMNVEV (reference sequence). The CDR3 contains 14 residues. The CDR3 DNA reads as TGTGCCACCAAAGCTTTGGAGGGGATGAGTGAGCAGTTCTTC. Its translation: CATKALEGMSEQFF.

The chain combines TRBV4-2 with TRBJ1-6; D might be TRBD1 (5 bases). Germline CDR1 and CDR2: LGHNA and YNFKEQ. Trimming took off 1 base at V and 1 base at J, with 14 bases between the two ends. The CDR3 is made up of 18 amino acids. CDR3 loop: CASSQAGGGGSYNSPLHF. The CDR3 coding sequence is TGTGCCAGCAGCCAAGCCGGAGGTGGGGGGTCCTATAATTCACCCCTCCACTTT.

The chain combines TRBV27 with TRBJ1-1, with D perhaps TRBD1 (5 bases). From germline, CDR1 is MNHEY and CDR2 SMNVEV (reference sequence). Trimming stripped 6 bases from V and 0 bases from J, with 14 bases between. The CDR3 contains 15 residues. CDR3 DNA sequence: TGTGCCAGCAGCCGCCAGGGAACGATGAACACTGAAGCTTTCTTT. It yields the protein CASSRQGTMNTEAFF.

The chain carries TRBV5-1 and TRBJ2-1; D might be TRBD1 (6 bases). The CDR3 length is 15 residues. Trimming pared 0 bases from V and 5 bases from J, leaving 12 bases between. Germline V gene lookup returns CDR1 SGHRS and CDR2 YFSETQ. The CDR3 region is CASSLGDQGNNEQFF. The CDR3 DNA follows: TGCGCCAGCAGCTTGGGTGACCAGGGGAACAATGAGCAGTTCTTC.

CDR3 sequence (DNA): TGTGCCAGTAGTTTCTCGCAACTAGCCCCGGATGAGCAGTTCTTC. Translated: CASSFSQLAPDEQFF. This chain uses TRBV19 with TRBJ2-1; perhaps TRBD2 as D (6 bases). The V and J ends lost 5 bases and 8 bases respectively, with 19 bases between them. The CDR3 loop spans 15 amino acids. Germline CDR1 LNHDA, CDR2 SQIVND (reference sequence).

The J gene is TRBJ2-3, the V gene TRBV28; TRBD2 agrees at 7 bases. J lost 1 base, V lost 2 bases, and 3 bases had no gene match. Germline CDR1 reads MDHEN; CDR2 reads SYDVKM. The CDR3 covers 15 residues. The CDR3 spells CASSLLAAGTDTQYF. CDR3 DNA: TGTGCCAGCAGTTTACTAGCGGCGGGCACAGATACGCAGTATTTT.

The chain combines TRBV19 with TRBJ2-1; 9 nucleotides agree with TRBD2. In germline, CDR1 is LNHDA, CDR2 SQIVND (reference sequence). There are 15 residues in the CDR3. With V trimmed by 2 bases and J by 5 bases, 4 bases remained unmatched. The CDR3 sequence: CASSISSGIDNEQFF. For the CDR3, the DNA is TGTGCCAGTAGTATATCTAGCGGGATTGACAATGAGCAGTTCTTC.

J is TRBJ2-2 and V is TRBV6-6, with 10 positions matching TRBD1. This CDR3 spans 16 amino acids. Germline V gene lookup returns CDR1 MNHNY and CDR2 SVGAGI (reference sequence). Trimming took 0 bases from V and 6 from J; bases not matched to a gene: 4. The chain's CDR3 is CASSYSRGQGSGELFF. The DNA of the CDR3 is TGTGCCAGCAGTTACTCGAGGGGACAGGGGTCCGGGGAGCTGTTTTTT.

The rearrangement links TRBV27 to TRBJ1-5, with a weak D call TRBD1 (6 bases). Germline V gives CDR1 MNHEY, CDR2 SMNVEV (reference sequence). With 4 bases removed from V and 1 base from J, the gap between germline ends came to 14 bases. The CDR3 length is 16 residues. The CDR3 bases are TGTGCCAGCAGTTCATCAGGGGTTTCGAGCAATCAGCCCCAGCATTTT. This encodes CASSSSGVSSNQPQHF.

The chain combines TRBV11-2 with TRBJ2-2; 7 nucleotides match TRBD2. V lost 5 bases to trimming and J lost 2 bases; unmatched junction nucleotides: 5. Germline CDR1 and CDR2: SGHAT and FQNNGV. This CDR3 is 15 amino acids long. This chain's CDR3 is CASSPQRGNTGELFF. The CDR3 coding sequence is TGTGCCAGCAGCCCCCAGCGGGGAAACACCGGGGAGCTGTTTTTT.

This chain links TRBV20-1 with TRBJ1-1; D unclear. The V end was cut by 5 bases, the J end by 2 bases, with 6 bases between. Looked up from germline, CDR1 is DFQATT and CDR2 is SNEGSKA (reference sequence). The CDR3 covers 11 residues. This chain's CDR3 is CSASRNTEAFF. The CDR3 DNA follows: TGCAGTGCTTCGAGAAACACTGAAGCTTTCTTT.

The chain couples TRBV7-2 to TRBJ2-5; unclear D gene. V lost 1 base to trimming and J lost 4 bases, with 7 bases between them. CDR3 length equals 13 residues. Germline values: CDR1 SGHTA, CDR2 FQGNSA. CDR3 bases: TGTGCCAGCAGCTTAGGTTACGGAGAGACCCAGTACTTC. It codes for CASSLGYGETQYF.

This rearrangement joins TRBV7-7 to TRBJ2-3; TRBD2 agrees at 7 bases. In germline, CDR1 is SSHAT, CDR2 FNYEAQ (reference sequence). Unmatched junction bases numbered 2, after V lost 1 base and J lost 1 base. This CDR3 is 15 amino acids long. The CDR3 bases are TGTGCCAGCAGCTTAGGACTAGCTGGCACAGATACGCAGTATTTT. Residues: CASSLGLAGTDTQYF.

J is TRBJ1-6 and V is TRBV6-5; TRBD1 agrees at 9 bases. Germline V gene lookup returns CDR1 MNHEY and CDR2 SVGAGI. The CDR3 contains 15 residues. Trimming took 7 bases from V and 5 from J; bases not matched to a gene: 6. Written as DNA, the CDR3 is TGTGCCAGCAACAGGGGGCGCTCGGATAATTCACCCCTCCACTTT. This translates into CASNRGRSDNSPLHF.